Following are 31 T cell receptor beta chains from one sample sequenced in a study of cytomegalovirus exposure and HLA in healthy donors. Primers: 60 Vbeta forward and 13 Jbeta reverse. Measured with immunoSEQ multiplex PCR; TCRdb has only the in-frame clones, and not every one. The sample lists 150,000 or so clones; roughly 81% were seen once. The sample was PBMCs. The receptors stem from a woman aged 18-29 years in good health and CMV-seronegative.

The J gene is TRBJ2-5, the V gene TRBV12-5, with a tentative D call TRBD2 (6 bases). CDR1 LGHNT and CDR2 FRNRAP come from the germline V gene. The CDR3 runs to 13 residues. The germline V and J ends were trimmed by 7 bases and 1 base, with 10 bases remaining between them. For the CDR3, the DNA is TGTGCTAGTGCCAACGGGGGCCAAGAGACCCAGTACTTC. Translation: CASANGGQETQYF.

This chain joins TRBV9 and TRBJ2-5, with TRBD2 identical over 8 bases. Trimming cost V 4 bases and J 5 bases; bases outside gene matches: 7. Germline CDR1 SGDLS, CDR2 YYNGEE. CDR3 length equals 14 residues. As DNA, the CDR3 is TGTGCCAGCAGCTTCGGACTAGCTGGGGAGACCCAGTACTTC. This encodes CASSFGLAGETQYF.

The table lists this clone with a count of one. The V gene is TRBV28, the J gene TRBJ1-2; the D is unclear. Looked up from germline, CDR1 is MDHEN and CDR2 is SYDVKM. The CDR3 has 13 amino acids. The V end lost 4 bases, the J end lost 8 bases, and 14 bases lay between the germline ends. The CDR3 here is CASSSTVSYGYTF. CDR3 DNA: TGTGCCAGCAGTTCAACCGTATCCTACGGCTACACCTTC.

In regard to this clone: An end of the junction does not agree with germline; a read error may underlie this. This specimen includes other DNA sequences encoding the same CDR3. This chain uses TRBV5-1 with TRBJ2-7; 14 bases agree with TRBD2. The CDR3 sequence is 14 residues long. In germline, CDR1 is SGHRS, CDR2 YFSETQ. CDR3 amino acids: CASSGTSGGYEQYF. DNA of the CDR3: TGTGCCAGCAGCGGGACTAGCGGGGGTTACGAGCAGTACTTC.

V is TRBV10-3 and J is TRBJ1-2; D is undetermined. V was cut by 6 bases and J by 0 bases, with 17 bases left in between. The germline gives CDR1 ENHRY, CDR2 SYGVKD. The CDR3 consists of 16 residues. As DNA, the CDR3 is TGTGCCATCAGCGTCCGGGGAGGGCACGCTAACTATGGCTACACCTTC. Its translation: CAISVRGGHANYGYTF.

The chain couples TRBV18 to TRBJ1-2, with D possibly matching TRBD1 (6 bases). The germline V gene encodes CDR1 KGHSH and CDR2 LQKENI. This CDR3 region has 14 residues. Trimming took off 3 bases at V and 7 bases at J, with 15 bases between the two ends. The CDR3 loop reads CASSPISGEGGYTF. The CDR3 nucleotides are TGTGCCAGCTCACCTATCTCAGGGGAAGGTGGCTACACCTTC. The complete variable domain, with remaining parts taken from reference TRBV18 and TRBJ1-2, reads NAGVMQNPRHLVRRRGQEARLRCSPMKGHSHVYWYRQLPEEGLKFMVYLQKENIIDESGMPKERFSAEFPKEGPSILRIQQVVRGDSAAYFCASSPISGEGGYTFGSGTRLTVV.

The chain links TRBV28 to TRBJ1-4; perhaps TRBD1 as D (5 bases). The CDR3 totals 14 residues. Germline V CDR1 and CDR2: MDHEN, SYDVKM. With 2 bases removed from V and 8 bases from J, the gap between germline ends came to 12 bases. The CDR3 DNA sequence: TGTGCCAGCAGTTTAGTGGGGCCGGGCGAAAAACTGTTTTTT. As protein: CASSLVGPGEKLFF.

The V gene is TRBV6-4, the J gene TRBJ1-5; D ambiguous. The CDR3 runs 13 residues. V lost 4 bases and J 4 bases, leaving 8 bases between the germline ends. Germline V lookup: CDR1 MRHNA, CDR2 SNTAGT. The CDR3 region has the DNA TGTGCCAGCAGTGCGGAGCCTAATCAGCCCCAGCATTTT. It codes for CASSAEPNQPQHF.

This clone occurred a few times. The chain couples TRBV6-5 to TRBJ2-3; 12 bases are a match to TRBD2. V lost 2 bases to trimming and J lost 4 bases; unmatched junction nucleotides: 1. The CDR3 runs 15 residues. Germline V gene sequence: CDR1 MNHEY, CDR2 SVGAGI. DNA for the CDR3: TGTGCCAGCAGTTACACTAGCGGGGGGCCAGATACGCAGTATTTT. This encodes CASSYTSGGPDTQYF.

About this clone itself: A read error may produce the germline difference seen at one junction end. This chain connects TRBV7-9 to TRBJ1-5; D remains unclear. The CDR3 consists of 15 residues. The V gene's germline CDR1 is SEHNR and CDR2 FQNEAQ (reference sequence). CDR3 nucleotides: TGTTCCAGCAGCTTAGTCGGGAATAGCAATCAGCCCCAGCATTTT. Encoded protein: CSSSLVGNSNQPQHF. Variable domain in full (rest from reference TRBV7-9 and TRBJ1-5): DTGVSQNPRHKITKRGQNVTFRCDPISEHNRLYWYRQTLGQGPEFLTYFQNEAQLEKSRLLSDRFSAERPKGSFSTLEIQRTEQGDSAMYLCSSSLVGNSNQPQHFGDGTRLSIL.

The chain is built from TRBV28 and TRBJ1-2; D perhaps matches TRBD1 (5 bases). The CDR3 is made up of 14 amino acids. V was shortened by 4 bases and J by 10 bases, with 19 bases between the two germline ends. Germline V gene sequence: CDR1 MDHEN, CDR2 SYDVKM. The CDR3 sequence: CASSYLGQPAVYTF. The CDR3 nucleotides read TGTGCCAGCAGTTACCTGGGGCAGCCGGCAGTCTACACCTTC.

The V and J genes are TRBV5-8 and TRBJ1-5; weak D call: TRBD1 (5 bases). Germline V gives CDR1 SGHTS, CDR2 YDEGEE. The CDR3 totals 15 residues. V lost 4 bases to trimming and J lost 9 bases, with 20 bases between them. The CDR3 region has the DNA TGTGCCAGCAGCCTCGCCGCTTACAGGAAAGGGCCCCAGCATTTT. Its translation is CASSLAAYRKGPQHF.

The chain links TRBV27 to TRBJ2-1, with 10 bases fitting TRBD2. The ends lost 3 bases at V and 1 base at J; junction bases unmatched: 9. The germline CDR1 and CDR2 sequences are MNHEY and SMNVEV (reference sequence). CDR3 length equals 18 residues. The CDR3 DNA follows: TGTGCCAGCAGTTTTGGGCTAGCGGGAGTTCAGTCCTACAATGAGCAGTTCTTC. It encodes CASSFGLAGVQSYNEQFF.

The CDR3 DNA reads as TGTGCCAGCAGTTTAGGAGGCGTGTCGGGGGAGCAGTTCTTC. It encodes CASSLGGVSGEQFF. The genes are TRBV27 and TRBJ2-1; D possibly corresponds to TRBD2 (5 bases). CDR1 and CDR2 (germline): MNHEY, SMNVEV (reference sequence). CDR3 length equals 14 residues. V lost 2 bases and J lost 10, with 15 bases in between.

The V call is TRBV5-6, the J call TRBJ2-2; a possible D gene is TRBD1 (6 bases). CDR1 and CDR2 from the germline V gene are SGHDT and YYEEEE. The CDR3 has 16 amino acids. V dropped 3 bases and J dropped 5 bases, with 17 bases sitting between them. The CDR3 DNA follows: TGTGCCAGCAGCTCGGCGACAGGACCCGCGACCGGGGAGCTGTTTTTT. This gives the protein CASSSATGPATGELFF.

The chain uses TRBV28 and TRBJ1-4, with TRBD1 as a possible D gene (5 bases). The CDR3 is made up of 16 amino acids. Germline V gene sequence: CDR1 MDHEN, CDR2 SYDVKM. Trimming left V 5 bases short and J 0 bases short, with 13 bases between. In DNA, the CDR3 is TGTGCCAGCAGTCCACGGGGGATAGCAACTAATGAAAAACTGTTTTTT. Translating it yields CASSPRGIATNEKLFF.

The V call is TRBV28, the J call TRBJ2-2; the D is unclear. The ends were cut back, 4 bases at V and 6 bases at J, with 9 bases in the middle. Germline V lookup: CDR1 MDHEN, CDR2 SYDVKM. CDR3 size: 13 residues. The CDR3 protein is CASSSVSPGELFF. CDR3 bases: TGTGCCAGCAGTTCCGTCAGTCCCGGGGAGCTGTTTTTT.

The rearrangement links TRBV5-1 to TRBJ2-3, with TRBD1 as a possible D gene (5 bases). CDR3 length: 18 amino acids. The V end lost 1 base, the J end lost 0 bases, and 18 bases lay between the germline ends. Germline V lookup: CDR1 SGHRS, CDR2 YFSETQ. DNA for the CDR3: TGCGCCAGCAGCTTGATTGCAGGGCTTACCCCTAGCACAGATACGCAGTATTTT. Amino acids: CASSLIAGLTPSTDTQYF.

J is TRBJ2-1 and V is TRBV29-1, with a tentative D call TRBD2 (5 bases). V dropped 3 bases and J dropped 8 bases, with 11 bases sitting between them. This CDR3 is built from 12 residues. Germline assignment: CDR1 SQVTM and CDR2 ANQGSEA. CDR3: CSVETLRDEQFF. The CDR3 DNA sequence: TGCAGCGTTGAGACACTGCGGGATGAGCAGTTCTTC.

As DNA, the CDR3 is TGTGCCAGCAGTGAAGTACGTGCGAATTCACCCCTCCACTTT. Amino acids: CASSEVRANSPLHF. This rearrangement joins TRBV6-1 to TRBJ1-6; D unclear. V lost 1 base to trimming and J lost 7 bases, with 8 bases between them. The CDR3 has 14 amino acids. Germline CDR1 MNHNS, CDR2 SASEGT.

V and J are TRBV28 and TRBJ2-7; 7 bases agree with TRBD2. The V gene end was trimmed by 6 bases and the J gene end by 4 bases; junction bases not matched to a gene: 6. Germline assignment: CDR1 MDHEN and CDR2 SYDVKM. This CDR3 is built from 13 residues. The CDR3 spells CASRPGGTYEQYF. The CDR3 DNA reads as TGTGCCAGCAGACCCGGGGGGACGTACGAGCAGTACTTC.

The chain couples TRBV28 to TRBJ1-1; 9 bases line up with TRBD1. The CDR3 loop spans 16 amino acids. J lost 1 base, V lost 0 bases, and 3 bases had no gene match. Germline loops: CDR1 MDHEN, CDR2 SYDVKM. CDR3 in DNA: TGTGCCAGCAGTTTATGGGAGGGACAGGGGAACACTGAAGCTTTCTTT. Protein product: CASSLWEGQGNTEAFF. The whole variable domain, remainder taken from reference TRBV28 and TRBJ1-1, is DVKVTQSSRYLVKRTGEKVFLECVQDMDHENMFWYRQDPGLGLRLIYFSYDVKMKEKGDIPEGYSVSREKKERFSLILESASTNQTSMYLCASSLWEGQGNTEAFFGQGTRLTVV.

The table lists this clone with a few counts. V usage is TRBV5-1 and J usage is TRBJ2-2; TRBD1 might be the D (6 bases). Trimming cost V 2 bases and J 8 bases, with 10 bases left between them. The CDR3 covers 13 residues. Germline V gene data show CDR1 as SGHRS and CDR2 as YFSETQ. In nucleotides, the CDR3 is TGCGCCAGCAGCTTTACAGGGCTTGGGGAGCTGTTTTTT. Translation: CASSFTGLGELFF.

A remark on this clone: Distinct nucleotide sequences in the sample also encode this CDR3. This chain uses TRBV28 with TRBJ2-3, with D perhaps matching TRBD2 (5 bases). The V and J ends lost 3 bases and 1 base respectively, with 5 bases between them. Germline CDR1 is MDHEN and CDR2 is SYDVKM. There are 13 residues in the CDR3. CDR3: CASSLRGTDTQYF. CDR3 sequence (DNA): TGTGCCAGCAGTTTGCGGGGCACAGATACGCAGTATTTT.

This clone is a singleton in its sample. CDR3 sequence: CSVMNGGPYEQYF. The CDR3 coding sequence is TGCAGCGTTATGAACGGGGGTCCCTACGAGCAGTACTTC. V usage is TRBV29-1 and J usage is TRBJ2-7; the D gene is possibly TRBD2 (6 bases). The V end was cut by 5 bases, the J end by 2 bases, with 13 bases between. Germline CDR1 and CDR2: SQVTM and ANQGSEA. The CDR3 spans 13 residues.

V gene TRBV18 combines with J gene TRBJ2-1, with 7 bases aligning to TRBD2. Germline assignment: CDR1 KGHSH and CDR2 LQKENI. This CDR3 spans 15 amino acids. J lost 7 bases, V lost 2 bases, and 8 bases had no gene match. CDR3 residues: CASSPMAAAGNEQFF. The DNA for the CDR3 is TGTGCCAGCTCACCAATGGCGGCAGCGGGGAATGAGCAGTTCTTC.

The CDR3 nucleotides are TGCGCCAGCAGCCCTATACTTGGGCCAAATGAAAAACTGTTTTTT. It encodes CASSPILGPNEKLFF. The chain couples TRBV5-1 to TRBJ1-4; no definite D call. CDR3 length: 15 residues. V gave up 4 bases and J gave up 5 bases, with 15 bases separating them. Germline values: CDR1 SGHRS, CDR2 YFSETQ.

This clone was found a few times. The rearrangement joins TRBV7-9 to TRBJ1-2; no definite D call. Germline V gene data show CDR1 as SEHNR and CDR2 as FQNEAQ (reference sequence). The germline V and J ends were trimmed by 5 bases and 2 bases, with 9 bases remaining between them. The CDR3 sequence is 13 residues long. The CDR3 here is CASSPQPNYGYTF. CDR3 sequence (DNA): TGTGCCAGCAGCCCACAGCCCAACTATGGCTACACCTTC.

This chain joins TRBV10-1 and TRBJ2-1, with 9 bases fitting TRBD2. The CDR3 extends over 17 amino acids. J lost 7 bases, V lost 0 bases, and 10 bases had no gene match. CDR1 is WNHNN, CDR2 SYGVQD, per germline (reference sequence). The CDR3: CASSESVAREGLNEQFF. The CDR3 nucleotides are TGCGCCAGCAGTGAGTCGGTGGCGCGGGAGGGCCTAAATGAGCAGTTCTTC.

The chain couples TRBV28 to TRBJ2-7, with 13 positions matching TRBD2. CDR1 and CDR2 from the germline V gene are MDHEN and SYDVKM. The CDR3 totals 17 residues. Losses at the gene ends were 6 bases for V and 5 bases for J; bases not matched to a gene: 13. The CDR3 coding sequence is TGTGCCAGCAGCCCGTCCCGTCTACTAGCGGGAGGGAACGAGCAGTACTTC. Encoded protein: CASSPSRLLAGGNEQYF.

J is TRBJ2-5 and V is TRBV29-1; 9 nucleotides align to TRBD2. The CDR3 runs to 21 residues. With 3 bases clipped from V and 5 bases from J, the junction kept 28 bases outside the gene matches. CDR1 and CDR2 from the germline V gene are SQVTM and ANQGSEA. CDR3 DNA: TGCAGCGTTGATAATGACGTGTCTTCCAAACCGTGGCTAGCGGGGTGGGAGACCCAGTACTTC. Translating it yields CSVDNDVSSKPWLAGWETQYF.